A single sample is the source of the 5 T cell receptor beta chains below, sequenced in a study of blood T cell repertoires in COVID-19. Clones were read by immunoSEQ multiplex PCR, and TCRdb kept only the in-frame ones, dropping some. The table has fewer than 120,000 clones, more than 65% seen once; the top ten hold over 3.5%. Sequencing input: peripheral blood. Receptor source: a woman of 80 years or more with acute or convalescent COVID-19.

The V call is TRBV29-1, the J call TRBJ1-5; 8 positions agree with TRBD1. The CDR3 spans 12 residues. Germline lookup yields CDR1 SQVTM and CDR2 ANQGSEA. The CDR3 coding sequence is TGCAGTTACCGACAGGGGAATCAGCCCCAGCATTTT. It codes for CSYRQGNQPQHF.

The V and J genes are TRBV9 and TRBJ2-1; D possibly corresponds to TRBD1 (6 bases). CDR3 length equals 14 residues. V gave up 1 base and J gave up 7 bases, with 12 bases separating them. CDR1 is SGDLS, CDR2 YYNGEE, per germline. The CDR3 DNA reads as TGTGCCAGCAGCGTAAACAGGGTGAGGAATGAGCAGTTCTTC. This codes for CASSVNRVRNEQFF.

This clone was picked up one time. The J gene is TRBJ2-6, the V gene TRBV30, with D perhaps matching TRBD1 (6 bases). The CDR3 contains 16 residues. V was clipped by 7 bases and J by 0 bases, with 16 bases between them. Germline values: CDR1 GTSNPN, CDR2 SVGIG (reference sequence). CDR3 sequence reads: CASNLGARSGANVLTF. For the CDR3, the DNA is TGTGCCTCAAACTTGGGGGCGCGCTCTGGGGCCAACGTCCTGACTTTC.

This clone was seen only once. The chain is built from TRBV24-1 and TRBJ2-1; 12 positions agree with TRBD2. Per the germline V gene, CDR1 is KGHDR and CDR2 is SFDVKD. The length of the CDR3 is 15 residues. V lost 2 bases to trimming and J lost 7 bases; unmatched junction nucleotides: 2. CDR3 nucleotide sequence: TGTGCCACCAGTGATTCGGGGACTAGCGGGAATGAGCAGTTCTTC. Amino acid sequence: CATSDSGTSGNEQFF.

The sample holds a few counts of this clone. The chain has TRBV18 and TRBJ1-3, with D unclear. The CDR3 has 15 residues. Trimming left V 0 bases short and J 2 bases short, with 8 bases between. Germline loops: CDR1 KGHSH, CDR2 LQKENI. The CDR3 sequence is CASSPPSATGNTIYF. The CDR3 region has the DNA TGTGCCAGCTCACCACCGTCCGCTACTGGAAACACCATATATTTT.